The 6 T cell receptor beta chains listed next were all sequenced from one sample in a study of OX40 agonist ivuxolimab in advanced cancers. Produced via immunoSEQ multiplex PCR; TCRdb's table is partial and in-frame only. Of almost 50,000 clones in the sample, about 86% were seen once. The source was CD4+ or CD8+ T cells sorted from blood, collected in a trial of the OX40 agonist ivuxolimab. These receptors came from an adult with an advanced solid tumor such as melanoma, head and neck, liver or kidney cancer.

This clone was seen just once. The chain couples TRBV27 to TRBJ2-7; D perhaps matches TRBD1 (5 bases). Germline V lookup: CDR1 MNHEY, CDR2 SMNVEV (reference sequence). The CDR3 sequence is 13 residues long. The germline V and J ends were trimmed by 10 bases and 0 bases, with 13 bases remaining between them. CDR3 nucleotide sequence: TGTGCCACCGGACATCAGAGCTCCTACGAGCAGTACTTC. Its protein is CATGHQSSYEQYF.

The chain's CDR3 is CASSLRVSRDRGYEQYF. CDR3 DNA: TGTGCCAGCAGCTTAAGGGTTTCCCGGGACAGGGGCTACGAGCAGTACTTC. The chain couples TRBV7-8 to TRBJ2-7; 10 bases fit TRBD1. Trimming at V came to 2 bases and at J to 3 bases, leaving 10 bases not matched to a gene. Germline V gives CDR1 SGHVS, CDR2 FQNEAQ. The CDR3 spans 17 residues.

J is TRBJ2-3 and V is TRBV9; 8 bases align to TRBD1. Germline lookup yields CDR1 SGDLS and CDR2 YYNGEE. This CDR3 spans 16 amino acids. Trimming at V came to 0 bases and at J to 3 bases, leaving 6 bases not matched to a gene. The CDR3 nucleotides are TGTGCCAGCAGCGTAGCGTACTGGACAGGGACAGATACGCAGTATTTT. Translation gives CASSVAYWTGTDTQYF.

The DNA of the CDR3 is TGTGCCAGCAGGAAACAGGGGCGAGGGGCCAACGTCCTGACTTTC. The encoded protein is CASRKQGRGANVLTF. The chain has TRBV28 and TRBJ2-6; TRBD1 matches at 7 bases. Trimming at V came to 6 bases and at J to 4 bases, leaving 6 bases not matched to a gene. Germline CDR1 and CDR2: MDHEN and SYDVKM. This CDR3 spans 15 amino acids.

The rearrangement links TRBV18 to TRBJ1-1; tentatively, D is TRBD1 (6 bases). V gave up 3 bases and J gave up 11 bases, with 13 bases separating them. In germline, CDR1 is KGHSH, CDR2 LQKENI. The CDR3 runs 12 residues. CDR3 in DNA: TGTGCCAGCTCACCGGCAGGGGCGGGGGCTTTCTTT. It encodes CASSPAGAGAFF. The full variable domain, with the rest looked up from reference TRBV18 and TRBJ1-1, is NAGVMQNPRHLVRRRGQEARLRCSPMKGHSHVYWYRQLPEEGLKFMVYLQKENIIDESGMPKERFSAEFPKEGPSILRIQQVVRGDSAAYFCASSPAGAGAFFGQGTRLTVV.

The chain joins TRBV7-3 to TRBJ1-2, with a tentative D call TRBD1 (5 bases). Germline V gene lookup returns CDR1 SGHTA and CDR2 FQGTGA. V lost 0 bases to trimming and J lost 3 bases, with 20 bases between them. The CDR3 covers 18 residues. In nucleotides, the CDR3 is TGTGCCAGCAGCTTAACGACCCAGGGTACCGGCGATGACTATGGCTACACCTTC. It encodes CASSLTTQGTGDDYGYTF.